A single sample gave rise to the 29 T cell receptor beta chains below, sequenced in a study of T-cell memory formation after mild COVID-19. TCRdb re-called the 5' RACE reads with MiXCR, one entry per CDR3 protein. Of 120,000 to 150,000 distinct CDR3 sequences in the sample, around 21% were seen once. Sequenced: PBMCs or a T cell subset sorted from them (not recorded which). The origin of the receptors is an adult woman who had mild COVID-19 (a few samples of this study predate the infection). Cell type and time point are not known.

This clonotype appeared a few times. The rearrangement uses TRBV12-3 or TRBV12-4 and TRBJ1-1, with no clear D. Trimming pared 6 bases from V and 0 bases from J, leaving 8 bases between. The CDR3 is 13 residues long. CDR3 sequence (DNA): TGTGCCAGCAGACCGACATTGAACACTGAAGCTTTCTTT. It translates to CASRPTLNTEAFF.

This clonotype occurred a few times. The chain is built from TRBV7-3 and TRBJ1-1; D is ambiguous. Trimming took off 3 bases at V and 1 base at J, with 6 bases between the two ends. The CDR3 consists of 13 residues. The V gene's germline CDR1 is SGHTA and CDR2 FQGTGA. CDR3 protein: CASSFSENTEAFF. Here the CDR3 DNA reads TGTGCCAGCAGCTTCTCGGAGAACACTGAAGCTTTCTTT.

This clonotype was recorded many times. This CDR3 is CASSNRTEAGELFF. The CDR3, as DNA: TGTGCCAGCAGCAACCGGACCGAGGCTGGGGAGCTGTTTTTT. The rearrangement joins TRBV21-1 to TRBJ2-2. TRBV21-1 is a pseudogene. This CDR3 comprises 14 residues.

This clonotype was observed at least ten times. In DNA form, the CDR3 reads TGCGCCAGCAGCCAAGAGGAGACTAGCCTGGGAGGGTATGAGCAGTTCTTC. This sequence encodes CASSQEETSLGGYEQFF. This sequence joins TRBV4-1 and TRBJ2-1, with 7 bases fitting TRBD2. This CDR3 comprises 17 residues. Germline-derived CDR1 and CDR2 are MGHRA and YSYEKL. Trimming took 0 bases from V and 8 from J; bases not matched to a gene: 13.

This rearrangement joins TRBV5-1 to TRBJ1-2; 8 bases align to TRBD1. The V gene end was trimmed by 4 bases and the J gene end by 7 bases; junction bases not matched to a gene: 3. CDR1 and CDR2 from the germline V gene are SGHRS and YFSETQ. CDR3 length: 12 residues. The DNA of the CDR3 is TGCGCCAGCAGCGCGGGACAGGCTGGCTACACCTTC. This codes for CASSAGQAGYTF.

This chain uses TRBV4-1 with TRBJ2-3, with 9 positions matching TRBD2. The CDR3 sequence is 16 residues long. V lost 4 bases to trimming and J lost 0 bases; unmatched junction nucleotides: 5. Germline assignment: CDR1 MGHRA and CDR2 YSYEKL. DNA for the CDR3: TGCGCCAGCAGCCCTACGGGACTAGCTAGCACAGATACGCAGTATTTT. Its protein product is CASSPTGLASTDTQYF.

The V and J genes are TRBV5-8 and TRBJ2-6; TRBD1 matches 10 bases. CDR3 size: 17 residues. V dropped 4 bases and J dropped 3; count of bases not matched to a gene: 7. Germline loops: CDR1 SGHTS, CDR2 YDEGEE. CDR3 loop: CASSPGTGARGANVLTF. For the CDR3, the DNA is TGTGCCAGCAGCCCCGGGACAGGGGCTCGTGGGGCCAACGTCCTGACTTTC.

This clonotype was seen many times. The DNA of the CDR3 is TGCAGCGTTGGTCTAAGGGGGGGACAAGAGACCCAGTACTTC. Protein product: CSVGLRGGQETQYF. J is TRBJ2-5 and V is TRBV29-1; D is perhaps TRBD2 (7 bases). The CDR3 is 14 amino acids. From germline, CDR1 is SQVTM and CDR2 ANQGSEA. Trimming took off 4 bases at V and 2 bases at J, with 14 bases between the two ends. The variable domain in full, with the rest retrieved from reference TRBV29-1 and TRBJ2-5, is SAVISQKPSRDICQRGTSLTIQCQVDSQVTMMFWYRQQPGQSLTLIATANQGSEATYESGFVIDKFPISRPNLTFSTLTVSNMSPEDSSIYLCSVGLRGGQETQYFGPGTRLLVL.

The sample holds a few counts of this clonotype. The chain recombines TRBV7-6 with TRBJ2-7; tentatively, D is TRBD1 (6 bases). Germline-derived CDR1 and CDR2 are SGHVS and FNYEAQ. The V and J ends lost 0 bases and 1 base respectively, with 10 bases between them. The CDR3 totals 15 residues. CDR3 sequence (DNA): TGTGCCAGCAGCTTAGCTTCGACAGGATCCTACGAGCAGTACTTC. Its translation is CASSLASTGSYEQYF.

This clonotype was counted a few times. This chain links TRBV12-5 with TRBJ2-2; 9 bases match TRBD1. The J segment lost 1 base and the V segment lost 4 bases, leaving 1 base of the junction unmatched. Per germline, CDR1 LGHNT and CDR2 FRNRAP. The CDR3 spans 15 residues. The CDR3 protein is CASGSGQGNTGELFF. CDR3 bases: TGTGCTAGTGGTTCGGGACAGGGGAACACCGGGGAGCTGTTTTTT.

The sample holds a few counts of this clonotype. The chain joins TRBV6-2 or TRBV6-3 to TRBJ2-2; D might be TRBD1 or TRBD2, each matching 5 bases. The CDR3 totals 15 residues. V lost 5 bases, J lost 4 bases, and 14 bases lay in between. CDR1 and CDR2 (germline): MNHEY, SVGEGT. CDR3 coding DNA: TGTGCCAGCAGTCGTCGGGACCTCGTCACCGGGGAGCTGTTTTTT. Translation gives CASSRRDLVTGELFF.

This clonotype came up a few times. The chain joins TRBV5-1 to TRBJ1-1, with 7 bases that match TRBD1. V dropped 0 bases and J dropped 1; count of bases not matched to a gene: 6. This CDR3 has 16 residues. Germline CDR1 is SGHRS and CDR2 is YFSETQ. CDR3 coding DNA: TGCGCCAGCAGCTTGGTAACACAGGGGCCGAACACTGAAGCTTTCTTT. Its protein is CASSLVTQGPNTEAFF.

The chain carries TRBV14 and TRBJ1-2; TRBD1 is a possible D gene (5 bases). The V gene lost 1 base and the J gene lost 4 bases, with 13 bases spanning the gap. Per germline, CDR1 SGHDN and CDR2 FVKESK. The CDR3 is 15 amino acids. The CDR3 reads CASSQALTDFYGYTF. CDR3 DNA: TGTGCCAGCAGCCAAGCCTTGACAGACTTCTATGGCTACACCTTC.

The rearrangement uses TRBV5-6 and TRBJ2-6, with D tentatively TRBD2 (5 bases). V was shortened by 2 bases and J by 4 bases, with 10 bases between the two germline ends. The CDR3 length is 15 residues. The V gene's germline CDR1 is SGHDT and CDR2 YYEEEE. DNA of the CDR3: TGTGCCAGCAGCTTAACCGGAGGCGGGGCCAACGTCCTGACTTTC. Its translation is CASSLTGGGANVLTF. The full variable domain, completed using reference TRBV5-6 and TRBJ2-6, is DAGVTQSPTHLIKTRGQQVTLRCSPKSGHDTVSWYQQALGQGPQFIFQYYEEEERQRGNFPDRFSGHQFPNYSSELNVNALLLGDSALYLCASSLTGGGANVLTFGAGSRLTVL.

The chain joins TRBV2 to TRBJ1-5; 10 bases map to TRBD1. From germline, CDR1 is SNHLY and CDR2 FYNNEI. The length of the CDR3 is 13 residues. The trim removed 8 bases at V and 9 bases at J, leaving 7 bases unmatched. The CDR3 loop is CASGTGAHRPQHF. The CDR3 region has the DNA TGTGCCAGCGGGACAGGGGCACATCGGCCCCAGCATTTT.

The table lists this clonotype with a few counts. This sequence joins TRBV24-1 and TRBJ2-1; 8 bases are a match to TRBD1. V trimming: 3 bases; J trimming: 3 bases; junction bases outside the gene matches: 6. From germline, CDR1 is KGHDR and CDR2 SFDVKD. The CDR3 is 16 amino acids. CDR3 sequence (DNA): TGTGCCACCAGTGATAGGAACAGGGGGAGCTACAATGAGCAGTTCTTC. This encodes CATSDRNRGSYNEQFF.

This clonotype was counted a few times. This rearrangement joins TRBV4-2 to TRBJ2-5; 9 bases fit TRBD1. CDR1 and CDR2 (germline): LGHNA, YNFKEQ. The CDR3 is 15 residues long. V shed 3 bases, J shed 2 bases, and the junction held 4 bases outside the gene matches. The CDR3 bases are TGTGCCAGCAGCCAGGACAGGGGTTTACAAGAGACCCAGTACTTC. Translating it yields CASSQDRGLQETQYF.

This clonotype occurred a few times. The J gene is TRBJ2-1, the V gene TRBV6-1, with D perhaps matching TRBD1 (6 bases). Germline CDR1 MNHNS, CDR2 SASEGT. The V end was cut by 5 bases, the J end by 8 bases, with 22 bases between. This CDR3 is 16 amino acids long. The CDR3 loop is CASSPIQYPNRDEQFF. CDR3 in DNA: TGTGCCAGCAGTCCTATTCAATACCCAAACAGGGATGAGCAGTTCTTC.

This chain joins TRBV4-3 and TRBJ1-2; a possible D gene is TRBD1 (5 bases). Deletions cut 1 base from V and 4 bases from J, with 10 bases between. From germline, CDR1 is LGHNA and CDR2 YSLEER. The CDR3 covers 14 residues. The CDR3 loop reads CASSQVRGTYGYTF. In DNA, the CDR3 is TGCGCCAGCAGCCAAGTCCGGGGGACCTATGGCTACACCTTC.

The rearrangement joins TRBV4-2 to TRBJ2-3; 12 bases match TRBD2. Looked up from germline, CDR1 is LGHNA and CDR2 is YNFKEQ. The junction had 2 bases not matched to a gene; V was cut back by 1 base and J by 0 bases. The CDR3 totals 17 residues. The DNA for the CDR3 is TGTGCCAGCAGCCAAGGGACTAGCGGGGCTAGCACAGATACGCAGTATTTT. It encodes CASSQGTSGASTDTQYF.

The gene calls are TRBV29-1 and TRBJ1-1; 12 bases line up with TRBD1. Looked up from germline, CDR1 is SQVTM and CDR2 is ANQGSEA. Unmatched junction bases numbered 15, after V lost 7 bases and J lost 6 bases. The CDR3 totals 16 residues. CDR3 in DNA: TGCAGCGCCCAGGGGGACAGGGGGCTCCTAGAGGCTGAAGCTTTCTTT. Translating it yields CSAQGDRGLLEAEAFF.

V is TRBV5-5 and J is TRBJ2-7; TRBD2 is a possible D gene (5 bases). The germline CDR1 and CDR2 sequences are SGHKS and YYEKEE (reference sequence). The CDR3 has 14 residues. The V gene lost 0 bases and the J gene lost 4 bases, with 11 bases spanning the gap. As DNA, the CDR3 is TGTGCCAGCAGCTTGGGGGTTGGGAGATACGAGCAGTACTTC. It encodes CASSLGVGRYEQYF.

J is TRBJ1-1 and V is TRBV3-1; D is unclear. Trimming shortened V by 1 base and J by 1 base, and 7 bases separated the two germline ends. The CDR3 loop spans 14 amino acids. Germline V lookup: CDR1 LGHDT, CDR2 YNNKEL (reference sequence). In DNA, the CDR3 is TGTGCCAGCAGCCAAGCGGGAGCGAACACTGAAGCTTTCTTT. This sequence encodes CASSQAGANTEAFF.

This chain links TRBV7-8 with TRBJ2-7, with 8 bases that match TRBD2. The CDR3 is 13 amino acids. Germline CDR1 is SGHVS and CDR2 is FQNEAQ. V trimming: 4 bases; J trimming: 6 bases; junction bases outside the gene matches: 5. The DNA for the CDR3 is TGTGCCAGCAGCTACGGGAGGGCCCTCGAGCAGTACTTC. Translated: CASSYGRALEQYF.

Here the CDR3 reads CASSLSGRGHGYTF. CDR3 in DNA: TGTGCCAGCAGCCTTTCGGGCAGGGGACATGGCTACACCTTC. The chain carries TRBV3-1 and TRBJ1-2; weak D call: TRBD1 (6 bases). V was clipped by 4 bases and J by 6 bases, with 15 bases between them. The germline CDR1 and CDR2 sequences are LGHDT and YNNKEL (reference sequence). There are 14 residues in the CDR3.

CDR3 sequence reads: CATSRAGRRDYGYTF. The CDR3, as DNA: TGTGCCACCAGCCGTGCGGGACGGAGGGACTATGGCTACACCTTC. This chain connects TRBV15 to TRBJ1-2, with D possibly being TRBD1 (5 bases). The germline V gene encodes CDR1 LNHNV and CDR2 YYDKDF (reference sequence). The CDR3 covers 15 residues. The V end was cut by 5 bases, the J end by 3 bases, with 16 bases between. Full variable domain (missing parts from reference TRBV15 and TRBJ1-2): DAMVIQNPRYQVTQFGKPVTLSCSQTLNHNVMYWYQQKSSQAPKLLFHYYDKDFNNEADTPDNFQSRRPNTSFCFLDIRSPGLGDTAMYLCATSRAGRRDYGYTFGSGTRLTVV.

J is TRBJ2-7 and V is TRBV5-1; 7 bases are a match to TRBD1. The V gene end was trimmed by 8 bases and the J gene end by 0 bases; junction bases not matched to a gene: 8. The germline V gene encodes CDR1 SGHRS and CDR2 YFSETQ. The CDR3 contains 14 residues. The DNA of the CDR3 is TGCGCCAGTTCGGACAGGTCTAGCTCCTACGAGCAGTACTTC. The encoded protein is CASSDRSSSYEQYF.

The CDR3 sequence is CASSLGTYNEQFF. The CDR3 nucleotides are TGCGCCAGCAGCCTAGGGACCTACAATGAGCAGTTCTTC. This chain links TRBV5-1 with TRBJ2-1; D is uncertain. Germline assignment: CDR1 SGHRS and CDR2 YFSETQ. V was pared by 4 bases and J by 2 bases, with 7 bases between. CDR3 length: 13 residues.

This clonotype was observed a handful of times. The chain couples TRBV12-3 or TRBV12-4 to TRBJ2-1; perhaps D is TRBD1 or TRBD2 (6 bases each). The CDR3 runs to 15 residues. Between the trimmed V and J ends, which lost 2 bases and 9 bases, there was a span of 17 bases. This CDR3 is CASSLRGALYGEQFF. The CDR3 DNA reads as TGTGCCAGCAGTTTAAGGGGGGCGCTTTATGGTGAGCAGTTCTTC.